Listed below are T cell receptor beta chains from one sample, sequenced in a study of T cell responses to AZD1222 COVID-19 vaccine. Profiling relied on immunoSEQ multiplex PCR, and the TCRdb table lists in-frame clones only, not all of them. The profile covers over 100,000 clones, with roughly 88% appearing a single time and 3% to 4% taken by the ten largest. The material was peripheral blood, obtained on day 0 of AZD1222 vaccination. The receptor source for this set is an adult in good health. The CDR3 runs from the conserved cysteine through the conserved F or W. D genes are given only for firm matches. Size is omitted from some rows. Given values are once, few, many or a class for expanded clones.

v_call	clone_size	j_call	d_call	cdr3_nt	cdr3_aa
TRBV19	.	TRBJ2-1	.	TGTGCCAGTAGTATGGGCCACGGCAATGAGCAGTTCTTC	CASSMGHGNEQFF
TRBV25-1	.	TRBJ1-1	.	TGTGCCAGCAGCGGGGGGAACACTGAAGCTTTCTTT	CASSGGNTEAFF
TRBV21-1	.	TRBJ2-1	.	TGTGCCAGCAGCAAACGTAGCGACCCCTCCTACAATGAGCAGTTCTTC	CASSKRSDPSYNEQFF
TRBV18	.	TRBJ1-2	TRBD1	TGTGCCAGCTCACGAGACAGGGGGCAGAGCTATGGCTACACCTTC	CASSRDRGQSYGYTF
TRBV18	.	TRBJ2-7	.	TGTGCCAGCTCCCCTTCCGGTCAAGGGTATTTGGGGCAGTACTTC	CASSPSGQGYLGQYF
TRBV7-9	.	TRBJ1-1	.	TGTGCCAGCAGTCAGCAGGGATGGGACACTGAAGCTTTCTTT	CASSQQGWDTEAFF
TRBV19	.	TRBJ1-2	.	TGTGCCAGTAGTATAGGAGTCGGCTACACCTTC	CASSIGVGYTF
TRBV29-1	.	TRBJ1-5	.	TGCAGCGTTTCGGTGGGGGAAGCGCAGCCCCAGCATTTT	CSVSVGEAQPQHF
TRBV4-1	.	TRBJ2-5	TRBD2	TGCGCCAGCAGCCCGACGACTAGCGGGGGGGCGGCGACCCAGTACTTC	CASSPTTSGGAATQYF
TRBV7-2	.	TRBJ1-2	.	TGTGCCAGCAGCCCAGGCCAGGGCAATGGCTACACCTTC	CASSPGQGNGYTF
TRBV12-3/TRBV12-4	.	TRBJ1-1	.	TGTGCCAGCAGTCGACAGGAGAACACTGAAGCTTTCTTT	CASSRQENTEAFF
TRBV7-9	few	TRBJ1-2	.	TGTGCCAGCAGCCCGGACGTTGGCTACACCTTC	CASSPDVGYTF
TRBV10-3	.	TRBJ2-3	.	TGTGCCATCAGTGATACCGGGGGAACAGATACGCAGTATTTT	CAISDTGGTDTQYF
TRBV11-3	few	TRBJ1-1	.	TGTGCCAGCAGCTTCCGGGGGCCGGACACTGAAGCTTTCTTT	CASSFRGPDTEAFF